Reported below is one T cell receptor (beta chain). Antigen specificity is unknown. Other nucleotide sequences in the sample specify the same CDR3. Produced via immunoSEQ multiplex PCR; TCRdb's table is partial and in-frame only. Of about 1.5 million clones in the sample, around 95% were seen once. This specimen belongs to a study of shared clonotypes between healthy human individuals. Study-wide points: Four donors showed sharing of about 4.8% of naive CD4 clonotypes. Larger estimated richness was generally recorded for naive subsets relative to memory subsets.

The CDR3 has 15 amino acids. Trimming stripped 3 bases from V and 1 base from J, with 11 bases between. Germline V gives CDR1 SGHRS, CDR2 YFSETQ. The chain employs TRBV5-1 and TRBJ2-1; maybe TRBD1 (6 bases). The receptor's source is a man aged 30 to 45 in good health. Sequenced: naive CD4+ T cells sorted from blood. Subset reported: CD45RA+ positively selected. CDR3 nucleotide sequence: TGCGCCAGCAGCTCAGGGCAGGGGTCCTACAATGAGCAGTTCTTC. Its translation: CASSSGQGSYNEQFF.